This entry concerns a single T cell receptor beta chain. Its antigen is currently unknown. This sample is drawn from a study of long-term antiretroviral therapy in people with HIV. Study-level results: Missing from the dataset were any data on ART adherence, viral resistance or therapy changes. Clones with expansion before ART led the repertoire at all time points. Controls showed broader CDR3 length ranges than did the HIV repertoires.

Each contributor possessed a minimum of one pre-ART and a minimum of two post-ART PBMC samples. Investigators performed immunoSEQ version v3.0 at survey level. Some clones are missing from TCRdb's copy, which holds only in-frame ones; the method was immunoSEQ multiplex PCR. The top ten hold around 15% of the sample, which has 27,000 or so clones, about 86% seen once. The CDR3 runs 15 residues. Per germline, CDR1 ENHRY and CDR2 SYGVKD. V shed 5 bases and J 0 bases; nucleotides not matched to a gene: 4. The rearrangement uses TRBV10-3 and TRBJ2-3; TRBD2 matches 8 bases. The starting material was unsorted PBMCs, obtained 1.2 years after starting antiretroviral therapy. The origin of this receptor is a man aged 45-60 years with HIV. CDR3 in DNA: TGTGCCATCAGTAGCGGGGGATCTAGCACAGATACGCAGTATTTT. This gives the protein CAISSGGSSTDTQYF.